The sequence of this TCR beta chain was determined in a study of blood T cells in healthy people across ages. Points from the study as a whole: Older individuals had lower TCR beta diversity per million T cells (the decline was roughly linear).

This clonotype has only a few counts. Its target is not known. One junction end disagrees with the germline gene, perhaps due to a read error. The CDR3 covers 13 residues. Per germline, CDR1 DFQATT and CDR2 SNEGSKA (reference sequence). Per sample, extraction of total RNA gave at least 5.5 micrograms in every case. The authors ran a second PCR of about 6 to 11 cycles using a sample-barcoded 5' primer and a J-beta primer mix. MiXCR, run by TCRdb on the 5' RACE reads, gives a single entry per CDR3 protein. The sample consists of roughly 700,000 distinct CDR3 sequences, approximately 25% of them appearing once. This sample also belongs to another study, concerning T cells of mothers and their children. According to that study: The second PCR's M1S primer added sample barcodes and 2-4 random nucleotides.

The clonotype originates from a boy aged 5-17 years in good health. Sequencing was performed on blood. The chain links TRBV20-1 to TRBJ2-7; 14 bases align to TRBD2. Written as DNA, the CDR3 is TGTAGCGCGACTAGCGGGGGGGCCTACGAGCAGTACTTC. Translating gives CSATSGGAYEQYF.